The 10 T cell receptor beta chains below come from one sample, sequenced in a study of human T cells and chemical hapten exposure. Noted time point: pre-sensitization, week 0. Treatment denoted: therapeutic diphenylcyclopropenone sensitization with weekly scalp DPC. In TCRdb, the RACE reads were re-called with MiXCR into one record per CDR3 protein. The repertoire holds approximately 260,000 distinct CDR3 sequences, with approximately 7.5% as singletons. This specimen consisted of whole blood, obtained in connection with sensitization to the hapten diphenylcyclopropenone (DPC). The source of these receptors is a man aged 18 to 29 with alopecia areata. Some clones in this sample may be carry-over from other donors' samples.

This rearrangement joins TRBV2 to TRBJ2-2; D is ambiguous. The CDR3 has 14 residues. Germline V gives CDR1 SNHLY, CDR2 FYNNEI. Trimming left V 6 bases short and J 0 bases short, with 8 bases between. The CDR3 sequence: CASRENTNTGELFF. The CDR3 nucleotides are TGTGCCAGCAGAGAAAACACGAACACCGGGGAGCTGTTTTTT.

The table lists this clonotype with a few counts. The rearrangement joins TRBV5-1 to TRBJ2-2, with D possibly being TRBD2 (6 bases). V was trimmed by 0 bases and J by 7 bases, leaving 16 bases between them. The CDR3 contains 16 residues. The germline gives CDR1 SGHRS, CDR2 YFSETQ. The CDR3 bases are TGCGCCAGCAGCTTGGCCGGGGGACTGCAAGACGGGGAGCTGTTTTTT. Protein sequence: CASSLAGGLQDGELFF.

At least ten counts were recorded for this clonotype. V gene TRBV6-5 combines with J gene TRBJ1-1, with D possibly being TRBD1 (6 bases). The CDR3 spans 14 residues. Germline V CDR1 and CDR2: MNHEY, SVGAGI. Trimming took 0 bases from V and 6 from J, leaving 11 bases between them. DNA for the CDR3: TGTGCCAGCAGTTACTCCGGGACAAGCTCTGAAGCTTTCTTT. Encoded protein: CASSYSGTSSEAFF.

V gene TRBV20-1 combines with J gene TRBJ1-2; TRBD1 aligns across 8 bases. The CDR3 is 18 amino acids. CDR1 is DFQATT, CDR2 SNEGSKA, per germline (reference sequence). V was pared by 0 bases and J by 4 bases, with 16 bases of the junction left unmatched. CDR3 sequence reads: CSARDRSVQGAYSYGYTF. The CDR3 DNA is TGCAGTGCTAGAGATCGGTCCGTGCAGGGGGCGTATAGCTATGGCTACACCTTC.

This clonotype was detected only a few times. The rearrangement uses TRBV4-1 and TRBJ2-1; TRBD1 agrees at 9 bases. The germline V gene encodes CDR1 MGHRA and CDR2 YSYEKL. J was trimmed by 4 bases and V by 2 bases; bases with no gene match: 6. CDR3 length: 16 residues. The CDR3 DNA sequence: TGCGCCAGCAGCCAACCGGGACAGGGCCGATACAATGAGCAGTTCTTC. Its protein product is CASSQPGQGRYNEQFF.

This clonotype has just a few counts. The chain uses TRBV18 and TRBJ1-2; D might be TRBD1 (5 bases). The CDR3 sequence is 15 residues long. CDR1 and CDR2 (germline): KGHSH, LQKENI. Trimming shortened V by 2 bases and J by 5 bases, and 15 bases separated the two germline ends. In nucleotides, the CDR3 is TGTGCCAGCTCACCAGGGGGGGTCGGCGGTTATGGCTACACCTTC. This gives the protein CASSPGGVGGYGYTF.

In DNA, the CDR3 is TGCAGCGTAGGGGGAAGGGGCACAGATACGCAGTATTTT. Translated: CSVGGRGTDTQYF. V and J are TRBV29-1 and TRBJ2-3; possible D gene TRBD1, 6 bases. Germline-derived CDR1 and CDR2 are SQVTM and ANQGSEA. This CDR3 region has 13 residues. Trimming removed 6 bases from V and 1 base from J, with 11 bases in between.

The chain uses TRBV10-3 and TRBJ2-3, with 12 bases fitting TRBD1. The length of the CDR3 is 16 residues. The ends lost 0 bases at V and 3 bases at J; junction bases unmatched: 1. Germline loops: CDR1 ENHRY, CDR2 SYGVKD. CDR3 sequence: CAISESGQGATDTQYF. The DNA for the CDR3 is TGTGCCATCAGTGAGTCGGGACAGGGGGCGACAGATACGCAGTATTTT.

This clonotype was seen many times. The chain employs TRBV12-3 or TRBV12-4 and TRBJ1-2; TRBD1 aligns across 9 bases. The CDR3 runs to 15 residues. The V gene end was trimmed by 7 bases and the J gene end by 4 bases; junction bases not matched to a gene: 10. As DNA, the CDR3 is TGTGCCAGCATCTTAACAGGGGGCGCAGTCTATGGCTACACCTTC. Translating gives CASILTGGAVYGYTF.

This clonotype was counted only a few times. V usage is TRBV20-1 and J usage is TRBJ2-1, with D perhaps TRBD1 (5 bases). Trimming shortened V by 2 bases and J by 5 bases, and 16 bases separated the two germline ends. The CDR3 is made up of 15 amino acids. Germline CDR1 and CDR2: DFQATT and SNEGSKA (reference sequence). DNA for the CDR3: TGCAGTGCTAGATTGTTGACAGAGGAGAACAATGAGCAGTTCTTC. It encodes CSARLLTEENNEQFF.